A selection of T cell receptor beta chains follows, all from one sample in a study of shared clonotypes between healthy human individuals. Assay: immunoSEQ multiplex PCR; the TCRdb copy retains only in-frame clones and omits some. Among about 180,000 clones listed, 85% to 95% were seen once. Sequencing was performed on naive CD4+ T cells sorted from blood. The receptors originated from a woman in her 30s in good health. Each CDR3 is given with its conserved first and last residue. D genes are given only for firm matches. Some rows have no size entry. The others give once, few or many, or a class for an expanded clone.

TRBJ2-7	-	TRBV5-8	once	TGTGCCAGCAGCTTAATCCCCCCAGGAATCTCCTACGAGCAGTACTTC	CASSLIPPGISYEQYF
TRBJ1-1	TRBD1	TRBV14	-	TGTGCCAGCAGCCAAGATAGGGGGACAGTAGACACTGAAGCTTTCTTT	CASSQDRGTVDTEAFF
TRBJ1-2	-	TRBV6-5	-	TGTGCCAGCAGTTCTAGACAGTATCATAACTATGGCTACACCTTC	CASSSRQYHNYGYTF
TRBJ1-5	-	TRBV10-3	-	TGTGCCATCAGCTGGACCGATAATCAGCCCCAGCATTTT	CAISWTDNQPQHF
TRBJ2-7	TRBD1	TRBV19	-	TGTGCCAGTAAGGGGGACAGGGACTCCTACGAGCAGTACTTC	CASKGDRDSYEQYF
TRBJ2-7	TRBD2	TRBV18	-	TGTGCCAGCTCACCGGGACTAGCGGACAGCTCCTACGAGCAGTACTTC	CASSPGLADSSYEQYF
TRBJ1-4	-	TRBV28	-	TGTGCCAGCAGTTTAGGTCAGGGGATTGAAAAACTGTTTTTT	CASSLGQGIEKLFF
TRBJ2-7	TRBD2	TRBV27	-	TGTGCCAGCAGAGGACTAGCGGACTCCTACGAGCAGTACTTC	CASRGLADSYEQYF
TRBJ1-2	TRBD1	TRBV10-3	-	TGTGCCATCAGGATAGGGGGCCCCAACTATGGCTACACCTTC	CAIRIGGPNYGYTF
TRBJ2-7	TRBD1	TRBV2	-	TGTGCCAGCAGTGAAGCGCCTCCGGGACAGATGCACTACGAGCAGTACTTC	CASSEAPPGQMHYEQYF
TRBJ2-3	TRBD2	TRBV28	-	TGTGCCAGCAGTTTAGGGTTGTTCAGCGGGAGGGCCGCAGATACGCAGTATTTT	CASSLGLFSGRAADTQYF
TRBJ1-1	TRBD1	TRBV19	-	TGTGCCAGTAGTATAGGGACAGGGTGGAACACTGAAGCTTTCTTT	CASSIGTGWNTEAFF
TRBJ2-7	-	TRBV5-1	-	TGCGCCAGCAGCTTGGCCCCAGGGAATCTCTACGAGCAGTACTTC	CASSLAPGNLYEQYF
TRBJ2-4	TRBD2	TRBV15	-	TGTGCCACCAGCAGAGATTTTGCGGGAGAGGGCTTAGCCAAAAACATTCAGTACTTC	CATSRDFAGEGLAKNIQYF
TRBJ1-4	-	TRBV27	-	TGTGCCAGCAGTATCCGGGGGGTTACTGAAAAACTGTTTTTT	CASSIRGVTEKLFF
TRBJ1-4	-	TRBV11-2	-	TGTGCCATCCGAAAGATTGGAGGGAAGAACGAAAAACTGTTTTTT	CAIRKIGGKNEKLFF